The 19 T cell receptor beta chains in this list originate from one sample, sequenced in a study of CD8+ T cells in alopecia areata. cDNA serving as the sequencing template came from extracted, reverse transcribed RNA. Sequenced by immunoSEQ multiplex PCR; TCRdb stores in-frame clones only, minus some. The table shows approximately 140,000 clones, with roughly four fifths occurring only once. Treatment indicated: oral pan-JAK inhibitor, 5-10 mg twice daily. The material sequenced was CD8+ T cells sorted from blood, taken at week 4, from a patient treated with tofacitinib. The receptor source for this set is a human donor with alopecia areata.

In its sample, this clone was seen once. The V and J genes are TRBV7-9 and TRBJ2-3; tentatively, D is TRBD1 or TRBD2 (5 bases each). The germline CDR1 and CDR2 sequences are SEHNR and FQNEAQ (reference sequence). The CDR3 length is 16 residues. Trimming removed 3 bases at V and 6 bases at J, with 19 bases between. As DNA, the CDR3 is TGTGCCAGCAGCTTGCCCCTAGGACGGGGCGTGGATACGCAGTATTTT. It codes for CASSLPLGRGVDTQYF. Full variable domain (remainder filled in from reference TRBV7-9 and TRBJ2-3): DTGVSQNPRHKITKRGQNVTFRCDPISEHNRLYWYRQTLGQGPEFLTYFQNEAQLEKSRLLSDRFSAERPKGSFSTLEIQRTEQGDSAMYLCASSLPLGRGVDTQYFGPGTRLTVL.

This sequence joins TRBV4-2 and TRBJ2-2; no clear D gene. V shed 4 bases and J shed 4 bases, with 10 bases lying between them. Germline CDR1 is LGHNA and CDR2 is YNFKEQ. The CDR3 length is 14 residues. CDR3 coding DNA: TGTGCCAGCAGCCCCGTGCTGGGCACCGGGGAGCTGTTTTTT. This translates into CASSPVLGTGELFF.

This clone was found a few times. V and J are TRBV23-1 and TRBJ2-1, with D possibly called TRBD1 or TRBD2 (7 bases each). TRBV23-1 is designated an ORF whose function remains uncertain. V lost 11 bases to trimming and J lost 14 bases, with 13 bases between them. The CDR3 is 9 amino acids. CDR3 region: CAPGGVEFF. DNA for the CDR3: TGCGCCCCAGGGGGGGTTGAGTTCTTC.

This chain links TRBV7-2 with TRBJ1-1, with a tentative D call TRBD1 (5 bases). The CDR3 has 15 residues. V lost 1 base, J lost 0 bases, and 9 bases lay in between. Germline assignment: CDR1 SGHTA and CDR2 FQGNSA. The CDR3 here is CASSLVEGLNTEAFF. In nucleotides, the CDR3 is TGTGCCAGCAGCTTAGTTGAGGGGCTGAACACTGAAGCTTTCTTT.

Only a few counts were recorded for this clone. The rearrangement uses TRBV7-2 and TRBJ2-7; D is unclear. In germline, CDR1 is SGHTA, CDR2 FQGNSA. V shed 1 base and J shed 4 bases, with 5 bases lying between them. The CDR3 spans 12 residues. CDR3 residues: CASSLVVYEQYF. The CDR3, as DNA: TGTGCCAGCAGCTTAGTCGTTTACGAGCAGTACTTC. Filled out from reference TRBV7-2 and TRBJ2-7, the complete variable domain reads GAGVSQSPSNKVTEKGKDVELRCDPISGHTALYWYRQSLGQGLEFLIYFQGNSAPDKSGLPSDRFSAERTGGSVSTLTIQRTQQEDSAVYLCASSLVVYEQYFGPGTRLTVT.

This rearrangement joins TRBV5-6 to TRBJ2-3, with D tentatively TRBD1 or TRBD2 (5 bases each). V was trimmed by 3 bases and J by 1 base, leaving 12 bases between them. This CDR3 is 15 amino acids long. Germline V gene lookup returns CDR1 SGHDT and CDR2 YYEEEE. This chain's CDR3 is CASSSYRGRTDTQYF. CDR3 coding DNA: TGTGCCAGCAGCTCGTACCGGGGACGCACAGATACGCAGTATTTT.

This chain joins TRBV30 and TRBJ2-7, with 12 bases that match TRBD1. The CDR3 runs 15 residues. Germline assignment: CDR1 GTSNPN and CDR2 SVGIG (reference sequence). The V gene end was trimmed by 3 bases and the J gene end by 4 bases; junction bases not matched to a gene: 7. CDR3 amino acids: CAWSRGQGAAYEQYF. DNA for the CDR3: TGTGCCTGGAGCCGGGGACAGGGGGCTGCGTACGAGCAGTACTTC.

The CDR3 nucleotides read TGTGCCAGCAGCTACGTTGGCAGGGGATTTGGTGAAGCTTTCTTT. This sequence encodes CASSYVGRGFGEAFF. The chain recombines TRBV11-2 with TRBJ1-1, with D possibly being TRBD1 (6 bases). Germline V CDR1 and CDR2: SGHAT, FQNNGV. Trimming removed 4 bases from V and 7 bases from J, with 19 bases in between. The CDR3 spans 15 residues.

This clone appeared once. The chain carries TRBV4-1 and TRBJ2-7; 7 positions agree with TRBD2. This CDR3 spans 15 amino acids. Trimming cost V 4 bases and J 2 bases; bases outside gene matches: 8. Looked up from germline, CDR1 is MGHRA and CDR2 is YSYEKL. CDR3 DNA: TGCGCCAGCAGCCCGGGCGGGGGACCGACCTACGAGCAGTACTTC. This encodes CASSPGGGPTYEQYF.

The chain has TRBV4-1 and TRBJ1-1, with a weak D call TRBD1 (6 bases). The V end was cut by 4 bases, the J end by 11 bases, with 20 bases between. CDR1 and CDR2 (germline): MGHRA, YSYEKL. The CDR3 spans 14 residues. The CDR3 region has the DNA TGCGCCAGCAGCCGTATAACAGGGTCCCTTGTGGCTTTCTTT. It yields the protein CASSRITGSLVAFF.

The CDR3 region has the DNA TGTGCCAGCATGCGGGGGTACAATCAGCCCCAGCATTTT. Translating it yields CASMRGYNQPQHF. This sequence joins TRBV2 and TRBJ1-5; perhaps TRBD1 as D (5 bases). CDR3 length: 13 residues. The V gene lost 7 bases and the J gene lost 3 bases, with 10 bases spanning the gap. Germline values: CDR1 SNHLY, CDR2 FYNNEI. Supplemented by reference TRBV2 and TRBJ1-5, the full variable domain reads EPEVTQTPSHQVTQMGQEVILRCVPISNHLYFYWYRQILGQKVEFLVSFYNNEISEKSEIFDDQFSVERPDGSNFTLKIRSTKLEDSAMYFCASMRGYNQPQHFGDGTRLSIL.

Only one count was recorded for this clone. The chain is built from TRBV7-9 and TRBJ2-3; D not resolved. V gave up 5 bases and J gave up 0 bases, with 12 bases separating them. This CDR3 comprises 15 residues. CDR1 SEHNR and CDR2 FQNEAQ come from the germline V gene (reference sequence). The CDR3, as DNA: TGTGCCAGCAGCCCGAGCTTGTTTAGCACAGATACGCAGTATTTT. Encoded protein: CASSPSLFSTDTQYF.

For the CDR3, the DNA is TGTGCCAGCAGCTTGTCCCTTCAACAGGGGCCCAACACTGAAGCTTTCTTT. Encoded protein: CASSLSLQQGPNTEAFF. The chain couples TRBV13 to TRBJ1-1; 7 bases line up with TRBD1. This CDR3 has 17 amino acids. Germline V gene sequence: CDR1 PRHDT, CDR2 FYEKMQ (reference sequence). With 3 bases clipped from V and 2 bases from J, the junction kept 12 bases outside the gene matches.

This sequence joins TRBV5-6 and TRBJ1-6, with D unresolved. Germline CDR1 SGHDT, CDR2 YYEEEE. Trimming removed 2 bases from V and 10 bases from J, with 13 bases in between. The CDR3 sequence is 14 residues long. The CDR3 nucleotides read TGTGCCAGCAGCTTCGCGGGCTCCGGCTCACCCCTCCACTTT. Protein: CASSFAGSGSPLHF.

The V gene is TRBV5-1, the J gene TRBJ1-3; maybe TRBD1 (6 bases). Trimming pared 0 bases from V and 3 bases from J, leaving 10 bases between. The CDR3 has 15 residues. Germline-derived CDR1 and CDR2 are SGHRS and YFSETQ. CDR3 bases: TGCGCCAGCAGCTTGGCAGGGGCCAGTGGAAACACCATATATTTT. Protein product: CASSLAGASGNTIYF.

The chain combines TRBV5-1 with TRBJ2-1; the D gene is possibly TRBD1 (6 bases). V was cut by 4 bases and J by 2 bases, with 13 bases left in between. Germline-derived CDR1 and CDR2 are SGHRS and YFSETQ. The CDR3 has 15 residues. CDR3 amino acids: CASSGWTEAYNEQFF. The CDR3, as DNA: TGCGCCAGCAGCGGATGGACAGAGGCCTACAATGAGCAGTTCTTC. The full variable domain, with the rest looked up from reference TRBV5-1 and TRBJ2-1, is KAGVTQTPRYLIKTRGQQVTLSCSPISGHRSVSWYQQTPGQGLQFLFEYFSETQRNKGNFPGRFSGRQFSNSRSEMNVSTLELGDSALYLCASSGWTEAYNEQFFGPGTRLTVL.

DNA for the CDR3: TGTGCCAGCTCACCTCTAGGGGGCGCCTACAATGAGCAGTTCTTC. Its translation is CASSPLGGAYNEQFF. The gene calls are TRBV18 and TRBJ2-1; 7 positions match TRBD1. V gave up 3 bases and J gave up 2 bases; unmatched junction bases: 4. The CDR3 length is 15 residues. The germline V gene has CDR1 KGHSH and CDR2 LQKENI.

J is TRBJ1-1 and V is TRBV7-9; 9 nucleotides agree with TRBD1. Germline lookup yields CDR1 SEHNR and CDR2 FQNEAQ (reference sequence). CDR3 length: 16 residues. V trimming: 1 base; J trimming: 3 bases; junction bases outside the gene matches: 6. CDR3 sequence reads: CASSLGDRVKDTEAFF. The CDR3 DNA is TGTGCCAGCAGCTTAGGGGACAGGGTAAAAGACACTGAAGCTTTCTTT. Filled out from reference TRBV7-9 and TRBJ1-1, the complete variable domain reads DTGVSQNPRHKITKRGQNVTFRCDPISEHNRLYWYRQTLGQGPEFLTYFQNEAQLEKSRLLSDRFSAERPKGSFSTLEIQRTEQGDSAMYLCASSLGDRVKDTEAFFGQGTRLTVV.

A few counts support this clone. The gene calls are TRBV2 and TRBJ2-7; 7 positions match TRBD1. Germline CDR1 and CDR2: SNHLY and FYNNEI. This CDR3 comprises 13 residues. V lost 10 bases and J lost 2; bases outside the gene matches: 8. DNA for the CDR3: TGTGCCACCCTCACAGGGGAGACCTACGAGCAGTACTTC. Translation: CATLTGETYEQYF.